This entry lists 26 T cell receptor beta chains sequenced from one sample in a study of T cell responses to AZD1222 COVID-19 vaccine. Profiled with immunoSEQ multiplex PCR; TCRdb holds only in-frame clones, not every one. In the table there are some 85,000 clones, about 90% of which are singletons. Sequenced material: peripheral blood, taken on day 0 of AZD1222 vaccination. All receptors derive from an adult in good health.

The chain recombines TRBV30 with TRBJ2-7; D is possibly TRBD1 or TRBD2 (5 bases each). Between the trimmed V and J ends, which lost 0 bases and 4 bases, there was a span of 16 bases. This CDR3 has 15 residues. Germline V CDR1 and CDR2: GTSNPN, SVGIG (reference sequence). CDR3 DNA sequence: TGTGCCTGGAGTGTTGGGGGACCCCTAACGTACGAGCAGTACTTC. Amino acid sequence: CAWSVGGPLTYEQYF. The variable domain in full, completed from reference TRBV30 and TRBJ2-7, reads SQTIHQWPATLVQPVGSPLSLECTVEGTSNPNLYWYRQAAGRGLQLLFYSVGIGQISSEVPQNLSASRPQDRQFILSSKKLLLSDSGFYLCAWSVGGPLTYEQYFGPGTRLTVT.

CDR3 sequence reads: CASSQEGTWNEQFF. In nucleotides, the CDR3 is TGTGCCAGCAGCCAAGAGGGAACGTGGAATGAGCAGTTCTTC. V is TRBV3-1 (or the pseudogene TRBV3-2) and J is TRBJ2-1; D unclear. Germline V gene data show CDR1 as LGHDT and CDR2 as YNNKEL (reference sequence). V was cut by 0 bases and J by 7 bases, with 10 bases left in between. This CDR3 comprises 14 residues.

The V and J genes are TRBV5-1 and TRBJ2-5, with a possible D match to TRBD1 (7 bases). Germline CDR1 SGHRS, CDR2 YFSETQ. This CDR3 comprises 14 residues. Trimming removed 7 bases from V and 4 bases from J, with 17 bases in between. CDR3 in amino acids: CASYGRGVGETQYF. The CDR3 DNA reads as TGCGCCAGCTACGGCAGGGGGGTCGGAGAGACCCAGTACTTC.

The CDR3 bases are TGTGCCAGCAGCCCACAGGGGGCCGGCAATCAGCCCCAGCATTTT. Residues: CASSPQGAGNQPQHF. The chain carries TRBV7-9 and TRBJ1-5; 9 positions agree with TRBD1. With V trimmed by 5 bases and J by 2 bases, 4 bases remained unmatched. The CDR3 consists of 15 residues. Germline V gene lookup returns CDR1 SEHNR and CDR2 FQNEAQ (reference sequence).

The V and J genes are TRBV29-1 and TRBJ1-1; D is possibly TRBD1 (6 bases). This CDR3 has 15 residues. CDR1 SQVTM and CDR2 ANQGSEA come from the germline V gene. Between the trimmed V and J ends, which lost 4 bases and 0 bases, there was a span of 15 bases. In DNA, the CDR3 is TGCAGCGTTGTAGCAGGGGTAATCATGAACACTGAAGCTTTCTTT. Residues: CSVVAGVIMNTEAFF.

By share, this clone counts as medium-sized. V and J are TRBV9 and TRBJ2-1; possible D gene TRBD1, 6 bases. The V gene's germline CDR1 is SGDLS and CDR2 YYNGEE. This CDR3 has 16 amino acids. V was pared by 0 bases and J by 5 bases, with 15 bases between. The CDR3 sequence is CASSVEVRGQNNEQFF. The CDR3 region has the DNA TGTGCCAGCAGCGTAGAAGTTCGGGGACAAAACAATGAGCAGTTCTTC.

CDR3 in DNA: TGTGCCAGCAGTTTACGTAGAGGGGCGAACACTGAAGCTTTCTTT. Protein sequence: CASSLRRGANTEAFF. The chain has TRBV27 and TRBJ1-1; possible D gene TRBD1, 5 bases. With 2 bases removed from V and 1 base from J, the gap between germline ends came to 11 bases. There are 15 residues in the CDR3. Looked up from germline, CDR1 is MNHEY and CDR2 is SMNVEV (reference sequence).

V and J are TRBV4-2 and TRBJ2-3; D possibly corresponds to TRBD2 (6 bases). This CDR3 has 11 residues. Deletions cut 8 bases from V and 6 bases from J, with 9 bases between. CDR1 is LGHNA, CDR2 YNFKEQ, per germline. DNA for the CDR3: TGTGCCAGCTCTCGGGAGGATACGCAGTATTTT. Translated, it gives CASSREDTQYF.

V gene TRBV13 combines with J gene TRBJ2-7, with 7 bases aligning to TRBD2. The CDR3 is made up of 15 amino acids. The germline gives CDR1 PRHDT, CDR2 FYEKMQ (reference sequence). V gave up 3 bases and J gave up 0 bases; unmatched junction bases: 5. CDR3 loop: CASSLGGYSSYEQYF. For the CDR3, the DNA is TGTGCCAGCAGCTTGGGAGGGTATTCCTCCTACGAGCAGTACTTC.

This clone has just one count. The chain has TRBV7-9 and TRBJ1-3, with a weak D call TRBD1 (6 bases). CDR1 is SEHNR, CDR2 FQNEAQ, per germline (reference sequence). V lost 4 bases, J lost 1 base, and 8 bases lay in between. This CDR3 has 14 amino acids. The CDR3 coding sequence is TGTGCCAGCAGCTCTCAGGGGTCTGGAAACACCATATATTTT. This encodes CASSSQGSGNTIYF.

This chain joins TRBV7-9 and TRBJ1-1; TRBD1 might be the D (5 bases). The CDR3 loop spans 13 amino acids. Germline CDR1 and CDR2: SEHNR and FQNEAQ (reference sequence). Trimming stripped 2 bases from V and 9 bases from J, with 13 bases between. Here the CDR3 DNA reads TGTGCCAGCAGCTTACGGCAGGGACGGAAAGCTTTCTTT. It yields the protein CASSLRQGRKAFF.

About this clone: The same CDR3 is also encoded by other DNA sequences in this sample. The rearrangement joins TRBV27 to TRBJ2-7; possibly TRBD1 or TRBD2 for D (6 bases each). CDR3 length: 13 amino acids. The germline CDR1 and CDR2 sequences are MNHEY and SMNVEV (reference sequence). The V end lost 5 bases, the J end lost 2 bases, and 10 bases lay between the germline ends. The CDR3 reads CASSRRGAYEQYF. The CDR3 coding sequence is TGTGCCAGCAGTCGGAGGGGGGCCTACGAGCAGTACTTC.

The J gene is TRBJ1-1, the V gene TRBV7-3, with D tentatively TRBD1 (5 bases). The CDR3 is 12 residues long. Germline values: CDR1 SGHTA, CDR2 FQGTGA. With 5 bases removed from V and 5 bases from J, the gap between germline ends came to 9 bases. This chain's CDR3 is CASSAQGTEAFF. CDR3 DNA: TGTGCCAGCAGCGCCCAGGGAACTGAAGCTTTCTTT.

The rearrangement uses TRBV18 and TRBJ2-7, with 7 bases that match TRBD2. V was clipped by 6 bases and J by 5 bases; unmatched bases: 10. Germline V gene sequence: CDR1 KGHSH, CDR2 LQKENI. This CDR3 region has 14 residues. CDR3 amino acids: CASSPGLGADEQYF. The CDR3 DNA sequence: TGTGCCAGCTCTCCCGGACTAGGTGCCGACGAGCAGTACTTC.

The rearrangement joins TRBV7-8 to TRBJ1-6; maybe TRBD1 (5 bases). Trimming took 8 bases from V and 8 from J, leaving 13 bases between them. This CDR3 region has 13 residues. CDR1 and CDR2 from the germline V gene are SGHVS and FQNEAQ. The CDR3 DNA is TGTGCCAGCGGATACGGGGCCTATTCACCCCTCCACTTT. Encoded protein: CASGYGAYSPLHF.

In its sample, this clone was seen once. The gene calls are TRBV2 and TRBJ2-5; tentative D call: TRBD2 (5 bases). The germline V gene has CDR1 SNHLY and CDR2 FYNNEI. Trimming stripped 7 bases from V and 1 base from J, with 19 bases between. This CDR3 comprises 16 residues. The CDR3: CASTPGVGPIQETQYF. CDR3 sequence (DNA): TGTGCCAGCACCCCCGGGGTAGGGCCTATCCAAGAGACCCAGTACTTC.

The V and J genes are TRBV7-8 and TRBJ1-6; no reliable D call. The germline V and J ends were trimmed by 6 bases and 5 bases, with 11 bases remaining between them. CDR1 and CDR2 (germline): SGHVS, FQNEAQ. The CDR3 loop spans 14 amino acids. CDR3: CASSPRVNNSPLHF. Here the CDR3 DNA reads TGTGCCAGCAGTCCCCGGGTGAATAATTCACCCCTCCACTTT.

This clone came up once. The V call is TRBV7-2, the J call TRBJ2-6; D not resolved. Germline CDR1 reads SGHTA; CDR2 reads FQGNSA. The CDR3 is 15 amino acids. Trimming cost V 1 base and J 2 bases, with 6 bases left between them. The CDR3 DNA reads TGTGCCAGCAGCTTAGGGGTCGCTGGGGCCAACGTCCTGACTTTC. Encoded protein: CASSLGVAGANVLTF. Supplemented by reference TRBV7-2 and TRBJ2-6, the full variable domain reads GAGVSQSPSNKVTEKGKDVELRCDPISGHTALYWYRQSLGQGLEFLIYFQGNSAPDKSGLPSDRFSAERTGGSVSTLTIQRTQQEDSAVYLCASSLGVAGANVLTFGAGSRLTVL.

V is TRBV29-1 and J is TRBJ1-3; D is undetermined. V was cut by 6 bases and J by 0 bases, with 9 bases left in between. The CDR3 totals 13 residues. Germline loops: CDR1 SQVTM, CDR2 ANQGSEA. CDR3 amino acids: CSVDRDSGNTIYF. The CDR3 DNA follows: TGCAGCGTAGATAGAGACTCTGGAAACACCATATATTTT.

This clone has just one count. The rearrangement joins TRBV5-1 to TRBJ2-5, with D perhaps matching TRBD1 (6 bases). Germline V lookup: CDR1 SGHRS, CDR2 YFSETQ. The CDR3 runs 14 residues. Between the trimmed V and J ends, which lost 4 bases and 4 bases, there was a span of 14 bases. CDR3 sequence (DNA): TGCGCCAGCAGCCCCCTCGGCAGGGGAGAGACCCAGTACTTC. Its translation is CASSPLGRGETQYF.

This clone occurred once. The V call is TRBV3-1 (or the pseudogene TRBV3-2), the J call TRBJ1-4, with 8 bases fitting TRBD1. The J segment lost 7 bases and the V segment lost 7 bases, leaving 8 bases of the junction unmatched. The CDR3 loop spans 14 amino acids. Germline V gives CDR1 LGHDT, CDR2 YNNKEL (reference sequence). The CDR3 loop reads CASKPQGEFEKLFF. The CDR3 DNA is TGTGCCAGCAAGCCACAGGGGGAGTTTGAAAAACTGTTTTTT.

This rearrangement joins TRBV29-1 to TRBJ2-7, with a possible D match to TRBD1 (5 bases). The CDR3 is made up of 13 amino acids. Germline-derived CDR1 and CDR2 are SQVTM and ANQGSEA. Trimming removed 5 bases at V and 4 bases at J, with 15 bases between. The CDR3: CSVRPDSVYEQYF. The CDR3 DNA is TGCAGCGTTCGACCCGACAGCGTTTACGAGCAGTACTTC.

J is TRBJ1-5 and V is TRBV7-3; D is ambiguous. From germline, CDR1 is SGHTA and CDR2 FQGTGA. The length of the CDR3 is 13 residues. V was pared by 5 bases and J by 0 bases, with 5 bases between. CDR3 amino acids: CASSRNSNQPQHF. The CDR3 nucleotides are TGTGCCAGCAGCCGAAATAGCAATCAGCCCCAGCATTTT. Using reference TRBV7-3 and TRBJ1-5 for the parts outside the CDR3, the full variable domain is GAGVSQTPSNKVTEKGKYVELRCDPISGHTALYWYRQSLGQGPEFLIYFQGTGAADDSGLPNDRFFAVRPEGSVSTLKIQRTERGDSAVYLCASSRNSNQPQHFGDGTRLSIL.

This clone was counted once. The rearrangement joins TRBV4-3 to TRBJ1-2, with D maybe TRBD1 (6 bases). Germline lookup yields CDR1 LGHNA and CDR2 YSLEER. The CDR3 length is 14 residues. V lost 2 bases and J 1 base, leaving 8 bases between the germline ends. The CDR3 region is CASSQLQGNYGYTF. The CDR3, as DNA: TGCGCCAGCAGCCAATTACAGGGTAACTATGGCTACACCTTC.

The chain recombines TRBV27 with TRBJ2-7; 10 bases map to TRBD1. Looked up from germline, CDR1 is MNHEY and CDR2 is SMNVEV (reference sequence). V lost 4 bases to trimming and J lost 3 bases; unmatched junction nucleotides: 6. CDR3 length equals 15 residues. The CDR3 loop is CASSSGTGAFYEQYF. The CDR3 DNA reads TGTGCCAGCAGTTCCGGGACAGGGGCATTCTACGAGCAGTACTTC.

This chain connects TRBV20-1 to TRBJ2-7; D possibly corresponds to TRBD2 (6 bases). Germline V CDR1 and CDR2: DFQATT, SNEGSKA (reference sequence). Trimming took 6 bases from V and 5 from J, leaving 11 bases between them. The CDR3 is 11 residues long. CDR3 protein: CSATTRDEQYF. The CDR3, as DNA: TGCAGTGCAACGACTAGAGACGAGCAGTACTTC.